This TCR beta chain was identified in a study of T cell repertoires in cytomegalovirus infection. Study-wide points: Pooled public TCR beta family frequency picked out CMV carriers with the relevant HLA.

TCRdb analysed the reads with MiXCR anew, one entry per CDR3 protein. Of about 350,000 distinct CDR3 sequences detected, roughly 36% appear once; the ten largest clones hold about 14%. Regarding this clonotype: No antigen is known for it.

Germline CDR1 and CDR2: SGHTA and FQGNSA. The CDR3 totals 14 residues. With 5 bases clipped from V and 7 bases from J, the junction kept 6 bases outside the gene matches. Sequenced material: cultured PBMCs, taken from culture after CMV antigen stimulation. The TCR comes from a human donor in good health (CMV status not recorded). Some clones in this sample may be carry-over from other donors' samples. The chain combines TRBV7-2 with TRBJ2-1; TRBD1 matches at 9 bases. The CDR3 loop is CASSPWDRENEQFF. The CDR3 nucleotides read TGTGCCAGCAGCCCCTGGGACAGGGAAAATGAGCAGTTCTTC.